This TCR beta chain was found in a study of blood T cells in healthy people across ages. Turning to the study itself: Roughly one uniquely barcoded beta molecule per two T cells was captured. Whole-study results and caveats: Both higher diversity and more naive CD4+ cells marked long-lived donors when set against aged donors. Leaving the PBMCs unsorted stopped any conclusive comparison of naive versus antigen-experienced cells. Age advanced and TCR beta diversity per million T cells fell, roughly linearly.

This CDR3 contains 13 residues. Per the germline V gene, CDR1 is SNHLY and CDR2 is FYNNEI. Trimming removed 6 bases from V and 4 bases from J, with 13 bases in between. A second roughly 6 to 11 cycle PCR used barcoded and J-beta primers. MiXCR, applied by TCRdb to the 5' RACE reads, yields one record per CDR3 protein. Of some 900,000 distinct CDR3 sequences in the sample, around 26% are singletons; the top ten hold approximately 15%. In this sample, this clonotype turned up many times. Its antigen is unknown. The material sequenced was blood. The receptor comes from a woman aged 80 or over in good health. This chain joins TRBV2 and TRBJ2-7; D not resolved. CDR3 in amino acids: CASRAGMGYEQYF. The CDR3 DNA follows: TGTGCCAGCAGGGCAGGAATGGGGTACGAGCAGTACTTC. The full variable domain, completed using reference TRBV2 and TRBJ2-7, is EPEVTQTPSHQVTQMGQEVILRCVPISNHLYFYWYRQILGQKVEFLVSFYNNEISEKSEIFDDQFSVERPDGSNFTLKIRSTKLEDSAMYFCASRAGMGYEQYFGPGTRLTVT.